These 22 T cell receptor beta chains were all obtained from the same sample, sequenced in a study of T cell therapy after organ transplantation. Antigens of these TCRs are unknown. Generated by immunoSEQ multiplex PCR, the TCRdb table keeps only in-frame clones and is missing some. This sample carries fewer than 25,000 clones, about four fifths of them seen once, and the ten largest clones take around 36%. Described time point: 20-29 weeks after completion of therapy. Material: CD8+ T cells from blood, obtained after autologous CMV-specific T cell therapy. These receptors originate from a human patient who had received a solid organ transplant and had CMV disease. Some of these T cells may belong to the graft donor.

The chain uses TRBV4-3 and TRBJ2-7; D is unresolved. The CDR3 is 13 amino acids. CDR1 LGHNA and CDR2 YSLEER come from the germline V gene. Deletions cut 0 bases from V and 3 bases from J, with 6 bases between. The DNA for the CDR3 is TGCGCCAGCAGCCAAGATAGTGGCTACGAGCAGTACTTC. This codes for CASSQDSGYEQYF.

The J gene is TRBJ2-7, the V gene TRBV7-9, with D unclear. This CDR3 region has 13 residues. Trimming removed 5 bases from V and 6 bases from J, with 14 bases in between. CDR1 is SEHNR and CDR2 is FQNEAQ in the germline V gene (reference sequence). CDR3 DNA sequence: TGTGCCAGCAGCCCCAAAACCTGGCTCGAGCAGTACTTC. It translates to CASSPKTWLEQYF.

The J gene is TRBJ2-3, the V gene TRBV12-5; D not certain. Germline CDR1 is LGHNT and CDR2 is FRNRAP. The CDR3 length is 12 residues. Between the trimmed V and J ends, which lost 4 bases and 10 bases, there was a span of 12 bases. The CDR3 region is CASGSPLGPQYF. CDR3 DNA sequence: TGTGCTAGTGGTTCCCCGTTAGGTCCGCAGTATTTT.

This sequence joins TRBV27 and TRBJ1-5, with 7 bases aligning to TRBD1. The junction had 4 bases not matched to a gene; V was cut back by 5 bases and J by 6 bases. CDR3 length: 13 amino acids. Germline V gene data show CDR1 as MNHEY and CDR2 as SMNVEV (reference sequence). CDR3 residues: CASSHTGVQPQHF. Here the CDR3 DNA reads TGTGCCAGCAGTCACACAGGGGTTCAGCCCCAGCATTTT.

The genes are TRBV7-2 and TRBJ2-1; D perhaps matches TRBD2 (5 bases). V dropped 0 bases and J dropped 2 bases, with 11 bases sitting between them. This CDR3 has 16 amino acids. The germline CDR1 and CDR2 sequences are SGHTA and FQGNSA. The chain's CDR3 is CASSLATRGPYNEQFF. In DNA form, the CDR3 reads TGTGCCAGCAGCTTAGCGACCCGAGGGCCCTACAATGAGCAGTTCTTC.

This chain joins TRBV19 and TRBJ1-1, with D possibly TRBD1 on 6 matching bases. V lost 10 bases and J 1 base, leaving 16 bases between the germline ends. The length of the CDR3 is 14 residues. Germline V gene data show CDR1 as LNHDA and CDR2 as SQIVND (reference sequence). The CDR3 is CATRGGGWNTEAFF. The CDR3 nucleotides are TGTGCCACCAGGGGAGGAGGTTGGAACACTGAAGCTTTCTTT.

This clone was detected only a few times. V and J are TRBV4-1 and TRBJ2-6; D possibly uses TRBD1 or TRBD2 (5 bases each). Germline CDR1 and CDR2: MGHRA and YSYEKL. The CDR3 is made up of 16 amino acids. Trimming took off 4 bases at V and 4 bases at J, with 14 bases between the two ends. The CDR3 sequence is CASSPLGVGGANVLTF. CDR3 in DNA: TGCGCCAGCAGCCCCTTGGGGGTCGGGGGGGCCAACGTCCTGACTTTC.

The chain couples TRBV5-1 to TRBJ2-3; no clear D gene. V was trimmed by 0 bases and J by 0 bases, leaving 2 bases between them. Per the germline V gene, CDR1 is SGHRS and CDR2 is YFSETQ. There are 13 residues in the CDR3. The CDR3 bases are TGCGCCAGCAGCTTGGTTAGCACAGATACGCAGTATTTT. It translates to CASSLVSTDTQYF. The full variable domain, with the rest looked up from reference TRBV5-1 and TRBJ2-3, is KAGVTQTPRYLIKTRGQQVTLSCSPISGHRSVSWYQQTPGQGLQFLFEYFSETQRNKGNFPGRFSGRQFSNSRSEMNVSTLELGDSALYLCASSLVSTDTQYFGPGTRLTVL.

The chain is built from TRBV5-1 and TRBJ2-1; the D call may be TRBD1 or TRBD2 (6 bases each). This CDR3 spans 14 amino acids. CDR1 SGHRS and CDR2 YFSETQ come from the germline V gene. Trimming removed 3 bases from V and 3 bases from J, with 10 bases in between. DNA of the CDR3: TGCGCCAGCAGCTGGAGGGACATCTACAATGAGCAGTTCTTC. Its translation is CASSWRDIYNEQFF.

The rearrangement joins TRBV7-9 to TRBJ2-1; D might be TRBD1 or TRBD2, each matching 5 bases. CDR3 length: 16 amino acids. Germline CDR1 and CDR2: SEHNR and FQNEAQ (reference sequence). Trimming cost V 5 bases and J 9 bases, with 23 bases left between them. The CDR3 protein is CASSRAPGAGGGEQFF. The CDR3 coding sequence is TGTGCCAGCAGCCGCGCGCCCGGGGCGGGTGGCGGTGAGCAGTTCTTC.

This clone was observed a single time. The J gene is TRBJ2-7, the V gene TRBV4-3; D ambiguous. Germline V gene sequence: CDR1 LGHNA, CDR2 YSLEER. Trimming removed 0 bases at V and 0 bases at J, with 6 bases between. The CDR3 length is 14 residues. As DNA, the CDR3 is TGCGCCAGCAGCCAAGATAACTACTCCTACGAGCAGTACTTC. Amino acid sequence: CASSQDNYSYEQYF.

The genes are TRBV30 and TRBJ2-6, with D unresolved. The CDR3 consists of 16 residues. Germline V CDR1 and CDR2: GTSNPN, SVGIG (reference sequence). Trimming pared 3 bases from V and 0 bases from J, leaving 12 bases between. The CDR3 nucleotides are TGTGCCTGGAGCGAGCCCCCAATCTCTGGGGCCAACGTCCTGACTTTC. Translating it yields CAWSEPPISGANVLTF.

In this sample, this clone turned up once. The chain recombines TRBV30 with TRBJ1-1; 8 nucleotides line up with TRBD1. Germline loops: CDR1 GTSNPN, CDR2 SVGIG (reference sequence). J lost 11 bases, V lost 1 base, and 9 bases had no gene match. This CDR3 region has 13 residues. The CDR3 sequence: CAWSGAGGAVAFF. The CDR3 DNA reads as TGTGCCTGGAGTGGCGCAGGGGGCGCGGTGGCTTTCTTT.

The V and J genes are TRBV5-6 and TRBJ2-7; 9 bases match TRBD1. CDR1 is SGHDT, CDR2 YYEEEE, per germline. This CDR3 has 15 amino acids. Trimming cost V 4 bases and J 5 bases; bases outside gene matches: 10. This chain's CDR3 is CASSGGTGNNHEQYF. In DNA, the CDR3 is TGTGCCAGCAGCGGCGGGACAGGGAATAACCACGAGCAGTACTTC. Variable domain in full (rest from reference TRBV5-6 and TRBJ2-7): DAGVTQSPTHLIKTRGQQVTLRCSPKSGHDTVSWYQQALGQGPQFIFQYYEEEERQRGNFPDRFSGHQFPNYSSELNVNALLLGDSALYLCASSGGTGNNHEQYFGPGTRLTVT.

This chain uses TRBV7-2 with TRBJ2-1; 10 bases match TRBD2. Germline CDR1 is SGHTA and CDR2 is FQGNSA. The CDR3 spans 15 residues. With V trimmed by 0 bases and J by 6 bases, 2 bases remained unmatched. The CDR3 protein is CASSLASGGSNEQFF. CDR3 in DNA: TGTGCCAGCAGCTTAGCTAGCGGGGGGAGCAATGAGCAGTTCTTC.

The chain joins TRBV19 to TRBJ2-1; D is unresolved. CDR3 length equals 13 residues. CDR1 is LNHDA, CDR2 SQIVND, per germline (reference sequence). V lost 3 bases and J lost 7, with 10 bases in between. Here the CDR3 reads CASSIIEGNEQFF. The CDR3, as DNA: TGTGCCAGTAGTATCATAGAAGGGAATGAGCAGTTCTTC.

The CDR3 loop reads CASSYSGQGGYGYTF. The CDR3 DNA reads TGTGCCAGCAGTTACAGCGGACAGGGTGGCTATGGCTACACCTTC. V and J are TRBV6-5 and TRBJ1-2, with 8 bases fitting TRBD1. This CDR3 has 15 residues. Germline lookup yields CDR1 MNHEY and CDR2 SVGAGI. Trimming took 2 bases from V and 4 from J; bases not matched to a gene: 6.

In DNA form, the CDR3 reads TGTGCCAGCAGTTACAACCCCCTTGGGGGAAATGAGCAGTTCTTC. Its translation: CASSYNPLGGNEQFF. V and J are TRBV6-5 and TRBJ2-1, with D perhaps given as TRBD1 or TRBD2 (5 bases each). CDR1 is MNHEY and CDR2 is SVGAGI in the germline V gene. V shed 2 bases and J shed 7 bases, with 15 bases lying between them. The CDR3 is 15 amino acids.

By share, this clone counts as medium-sized. The chain carries TRBV6-5 and TRBJ2-7, with a tentative D call TRBD2 (7 bases). This CDR3 has 15 residues. CDR1 and CDR2 (germline): MNHEY, SVGAGI. V was cut by 2 bases and J by 1 base, with 12 bases left in between. The CDR3 spells CASSYGGGRSYEQYF. The CDR3 nucleotides read TGTGCCAGCAGTTACGGGGGCGGGAGATCCTACGAGCAGTACTTC.

The V gene is TRBV13, the J gene TRBJ2-6; the D is unclear. There are 15 residues in the CDR3. Deletions cut 5 bases from V and 0 bases from J, with 8 bases between. CDR1 and CDR2 from the germline V gene are PRHDT and FYEKMQ (reference sequence). CDR3 loop: CASSHGISGANVLTF. The CDR3 bases are TGTGCCAGCAGCCACGGAATCTCTGGGGCCAACGTCCTGACTTTC.

This clone was counted a few times. The gene calls are TRBV4-1 and TRBJ2-7, with TRBD1 matching 8 bases. Trimming cost V 3 bases and J 2 bases; bases outside gene matches: 3. The CDR3 totals 14 residues. CDR1 and CDR2 (germline): MGHRA, YSYEKL. CDR3 amino acids: CASSQMGQAYEQYF. The CDR3 bases are TGCGCCAGCAGCCAGATGGGACAGGCCTACGAGCAGTACTTC.

The chain has TRBV2 and TRBJ2-1; 13 nucleotides match TRBD2. CDR1 is SNHLY and CDR2 is FYNNEI in the germline V gene. The CDR3 runs 17 residues. V dropped 6 bases and J dropped 0; count of bases not matched to a gene: 5. CDR3 nucleotide sequence: TGTGCCAGCAGCCTACTAGCGGGGGGGCTCTCCTACAATGAGCAGTTCTTC. As protein: CASSLLAGGLSYNEQFF.